This is a list of T cell receptor beta chains from one sample in a study of blood T cell repertoires in COVID-19. TCRdb keeps only in-frame clones here, not all; method: immunoSEQ multiplex PCR. The table shows approximately 66,000 clones, with roughly 86% occurring only once. The sequenced material came from peripheral blood. The origin of the receptors is a man between 50 and 59 years old with active COVID-19. The CDR3 runs from the conserved cysteine through the conserved F or W. Fields, in order: V gene, clone size, D gene, J gene, CDR3 DNA, CDR3 protein. The D gene is left open where the match is weak. Clone size appears in some rows only: once, few, many, or a class for an expanded clone.

TRBV7-8,-,-,TRBJ2-3,TGTGCCAGCAGCTTAGCTGGTCTCGCGCCAGATACGCAGTATTTT,CASSLAGLAPDTQYF
TRBV6-1,-,TRBD1,TRBJ1-2,TGTGCCAGCAGTGAAGGTCCCGCAGGGGGCTCGCATGGCTACACCTTC,CASSEGPAGGSHGYTF
TRBV7-7,-,TRBD2,TRBJ2-2,TGTGCCAGCAGCCGGGGACTAGCGGGGCCCTTTGGAGACACCGGGGAGCTGTTTTTT,CASSRGLAGPFGDTGELFF
TRBV7-6,-,-,TRBJ2-1,TGTGCCAGCAGCTTAGCGCGGGGTCAAACCGATGAGCAGTTCTTC,CASSLARGQTDEQFF
TRBV6-5,-,TRBD2,TRBJ2-5,TGTGCCTTGCGGCGGGGGACCCAAGAGACCCAGTACTTC,CALRRGTQETQYF
TRBV6-1,-,-,TRBJ2-2,TGTGCCAGCAGTGCCCGGGACTCTTCCCGGTCCGGGGAGCTGTTTTTT,CASSARDSSRSGELFF
TRBV7-9,-,-,TRBJ1-1,TGTGCCAGCAGCTTAGATGTTCGTAGCACTGAAGCTTTCTTT,CASSLDVRSTEAFF
TRBV2,once,-,TRBJ2-7,TGTGCCAGCTCCCCCCCGACAGTGTCCTACGAGCAGTACTTC,CASSPPTVSYEQYF
TRBV7-9,-,-,TRBJ2-1,TGTGCCAGCAGCTCCCCTGTAGCGGCGAGCTCCTACAATGAGCAGTTCTTC,CASSSPVAASSYNEQFF
TRBV25-1,-,TRBD2,TRBJ2-1,TGTGCCAGCAGTGTTAGCGGGGGACCCTACAATGAGCAGTTCTTC,CASSVSGGPYNEQFF
TRBV12-3/TRBV12-4,-,-,TRBJ1-1,TGTGCCAGCAGGGGAGTAGACGCCCCTGAAGCTTTCTTT,CASRGVDAPEAFF
TRBV29-1,-,-,TRBJ1-1,TGCAGCGTTGACTGGGACATAGAGAACACTGAAGCTTTCTTT,CSVDWDIENTEAFF
TRBV4-2,-,TRBD2,TRBJ2-3,TGTGCCAGCAGCCAACAAAGGGCAGCGGGAGGATTCACAGATACGCAGTATTTT,CASSQQRAAGGFTDTQYF
TRBV28,-,TRBD1,TRBJ1-1,TGTGCCAGCAGCCGGGACAGGGTTTCGAACACTGAAGCTTTCTTT,CASSRDRVSNTEAFF
TRBV19,-,TRBD2,TRBJ2-1,TGTGCCACCACCCAGCGGGGGAGCTCCTACAATGAGCAGTTCTTC,CATTQRGSSYNEQFF
TRBV12-5,-,-,TRBJ2-2,TGTGCTAGTGGTTTGGTACTAGGGGGCACCGGGGAGCTGTTTTTT,CASGLVLGGTGELFF
TRBV7-9,few,-,TRBJ1-5,TGTGCCAGCAGCGCGGACACCGGCAATCAGCCCCAGCATTTT,CASSADTGNQPQHF
TRBV5-6,-,-,TRBJ1-4,TGTGCCAGCAGTTATCGTGGCAGCGACCCTAATGAAAAACTGTTTTTT,CASSYRGSDPNEKLFF
TRBV6-5,-,-,TRBJ1-2,TGTGCCAGCAGTTCTCGGACCGGAGACAGCTATGGCTACACCTTC,CASSSRTGDSYGYTF
TRBV25-1,-,-,TRBJ1-6,TGTGCCAGCAGTGATGGCAGCGGGGGATATAATTCACCCCTCCACTTT,CASSDGSGGYNSPLHF
TRBV10-1,-,-,TRBJ1-1,TGCGCCAGCAGGAGGGAACTGGGCACTGAAGCTTTCTTT,CASRRELGTEAFF
TRBV5-4,few,-,TRBJ1-6,TGTGCCAGCAGCTTGGTCCGGAGCTCCTATAATTCACCCCTCCACTTT,CASSLVRSSYNSPLHF
TRBV5-6,-,TRBD1,TRBJ2-2,TGTGCCAGCAGCTTTAGGACAGGGAACACCGGGGAGCTGTTTTTT,CASSFRTGNTGELFF
TRBV7-9,-,-,TRBJ1-1,TGTGCCAGCAGCTTAGGCGGGGCAGAAGCTTTCTTT,CASSLGGAEAFF
TRBV12-3/TRBV12-4,-,-,TRBJ1-6,TGTGCCAGCAGTTTAGTAAATAATTCACCCCTCCACTTT,CASSLVNNSPLHF
TRBV27,-,-,TRBJ1-2,TGTGCCAGCAGTTCACCGGGGTCCCGAGAAGGCTACACCTTC,CASSSPGSREGYTF
TRBV5-4,-,-,TRBJ1-2,TGTGCCAGCAGCTTACGACAGATGTCGGACTATGGCTACACCTTC,CASSLRQMSDYGYTF
TRBV28,-,TRBD2,TRBJ2-1,TGTGCCAGCAGACCCCGAGGAAGCGGGACCTACAATGAGCAGTTCTTC,CASRPRGSGTYNEQFF
TRBV5-1,-,TRBD2,TRBJ2-1,TGCGCCAGCAGCCCATTCACTAGCGGGAGCAGTGAGCAGTTCTTC,CASSPFTSGSSEQFF
TRBV25-1,few,TRBD1,TRBJ2-2,TGTGCCAGCAGTGAATGGACAGGGCCCGGCGGGGAGCTGTTTTTT,CASSEWTGPGGELFF